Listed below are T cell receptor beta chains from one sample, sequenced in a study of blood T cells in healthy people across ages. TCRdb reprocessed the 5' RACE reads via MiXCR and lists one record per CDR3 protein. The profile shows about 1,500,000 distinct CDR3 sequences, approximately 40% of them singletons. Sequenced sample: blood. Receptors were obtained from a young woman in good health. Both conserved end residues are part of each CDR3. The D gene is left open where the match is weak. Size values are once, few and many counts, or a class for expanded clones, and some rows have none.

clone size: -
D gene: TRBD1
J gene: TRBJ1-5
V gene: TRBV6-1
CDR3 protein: CASRTGVNNQPQHF
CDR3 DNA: TGTGCCAGCAGGACAGGGGTCAACAATCAGCCCCAGCATTTT

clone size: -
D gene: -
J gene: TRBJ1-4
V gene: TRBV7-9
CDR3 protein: CASSPSGAATNEKLFF
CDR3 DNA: TGTGCCAGCAGCCCATCGGGTGCAGCAACTAATGAAAAACTGTTTTTT

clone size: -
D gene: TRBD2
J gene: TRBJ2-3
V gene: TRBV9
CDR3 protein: CASSLRTPGLAGNTQYF
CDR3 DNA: TGTGCCAGCAGCCTGCGCACGCCGGGACTAGCGGGAAATACGCAGTATTTT

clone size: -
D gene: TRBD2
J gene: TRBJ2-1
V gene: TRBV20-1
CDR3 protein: CSAFGGSSYNEQFF
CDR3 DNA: TGCAGTGCCTTCGGCGGGAGCTCCTACAATGAGCAGTTCTTC

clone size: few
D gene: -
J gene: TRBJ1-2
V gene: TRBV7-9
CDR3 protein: CASSLGSGATNYGYTF
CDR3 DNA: TGTGCCAGCAGCTTAGGGTCAGGGGCGACTAACTATGGCTACACCTTC

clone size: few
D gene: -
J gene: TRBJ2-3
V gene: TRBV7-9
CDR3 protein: CASSLSFVDTQYF
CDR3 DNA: TGTGCCAGCAGCTTATCCTTCGTTGATACGCAGTATTTT

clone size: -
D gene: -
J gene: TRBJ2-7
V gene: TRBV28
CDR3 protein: CASSFQGGEQYF
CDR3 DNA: TGTGCCAGCAGTTTTCAGGGGGGCGAGCAGTACTTC

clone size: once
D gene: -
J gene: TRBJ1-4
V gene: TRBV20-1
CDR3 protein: CSAQGPTTNEKLFF
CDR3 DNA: TGCAGTGCCCAGGGGCCGACAACTAATGAAAAACTGTTTTTT

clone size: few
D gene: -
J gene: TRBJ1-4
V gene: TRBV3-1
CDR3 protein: CASSQMRGKLFF
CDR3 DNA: TGTGCCAGCAGCCAGATGAGAGGGAAACTGTTTTTT

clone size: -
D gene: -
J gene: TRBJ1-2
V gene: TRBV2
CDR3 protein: CASTGSAAYGYTF
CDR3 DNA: TGTGCCAGCACCGGTTCGGCCGCTTATGGCTACACCTTC

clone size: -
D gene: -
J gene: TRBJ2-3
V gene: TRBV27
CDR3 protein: CASSLGWTGTDTQYF
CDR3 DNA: TGTGCCAGCAGTTTAGGGTGGACAGGCACAGATACGCAGTATTTT

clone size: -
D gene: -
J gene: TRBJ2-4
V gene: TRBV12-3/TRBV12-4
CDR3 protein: CASSSTGSIVHIQYF
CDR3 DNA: TGTGCCAGCAGTTCCACAGGGAGCATAGTACACATTCAGTACTTC

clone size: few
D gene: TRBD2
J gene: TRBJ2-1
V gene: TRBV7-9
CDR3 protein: CASSLFTSGGDEQFF
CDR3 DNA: TGTGCCAGCAGCTTATTTACTAGCGGGGGCGATGAGCAGTTCTTC

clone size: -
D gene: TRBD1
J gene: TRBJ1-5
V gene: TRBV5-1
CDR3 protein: CASSFTGQGDQPQHF
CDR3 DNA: TGCGCCAGCAGCTTTACAGGACAGGGGGATCAGCCCCAGCATTTT

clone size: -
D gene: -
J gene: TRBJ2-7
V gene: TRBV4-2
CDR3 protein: CASSRDSGMGAYEQYF
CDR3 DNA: TGTGCCAGCAGCCGAGATTCGGGGATGGGTGCCTACGAGCAGTACTTC

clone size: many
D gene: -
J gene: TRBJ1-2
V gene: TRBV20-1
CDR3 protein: CSVTMLGQGGYTF
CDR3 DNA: TGCAGTGTGACGATGCTGGGGCAGGGTGGCTACACCTTC

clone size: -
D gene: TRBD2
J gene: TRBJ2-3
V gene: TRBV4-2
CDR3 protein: CASSQGFSGDADTQYF
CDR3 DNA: TGTGCCAGCAGCCAAGGTTTTAGCGGGGACGCAGATACGCAGTATTTT

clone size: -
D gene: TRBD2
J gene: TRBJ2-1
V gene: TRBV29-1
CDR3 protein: CSVELAEKGDQQFF
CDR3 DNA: TGCAGCGTTGAACTAGCGGAGAAAGGGGATCAGCAGTTCTTC

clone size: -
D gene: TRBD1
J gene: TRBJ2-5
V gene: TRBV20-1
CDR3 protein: CSADGDRAEETQYF
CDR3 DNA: TGCAGTGCCGATGGGGACAGGGCGGAGGAGACCCAGTACTTC

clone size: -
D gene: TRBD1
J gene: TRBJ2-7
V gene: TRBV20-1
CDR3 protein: CSARVSRTGQPYEQYF
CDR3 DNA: TGCAGTGCTAGAGTGAGCAGGACGGGACAGCCCTACGAGCAGTACTTC

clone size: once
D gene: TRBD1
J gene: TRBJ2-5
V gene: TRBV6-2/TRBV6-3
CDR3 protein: CASRRTGGPYKEQYF
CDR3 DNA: TGTGCCAGCAGGCGGACAGGGGGCCCCTACAAGGAGCAGTACTTC

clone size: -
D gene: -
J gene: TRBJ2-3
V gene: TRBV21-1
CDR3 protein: CASSYLRQGSTDTQYF
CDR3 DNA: TGTGCCAGCAGCTACCTCAGACAGGGAAGCACAGATACGCAGTATTTT

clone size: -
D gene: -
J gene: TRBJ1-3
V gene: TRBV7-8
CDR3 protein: CASSLGSTGPSGNTIYF
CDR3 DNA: TGTGCCAGCAGCTTAGGTAGTACAGGTCCCTCTGGAAACACCATATATTTT

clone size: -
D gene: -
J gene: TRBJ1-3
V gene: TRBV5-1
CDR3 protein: CASSLAEGFSGNTIYF
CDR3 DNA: TGCGCCAGCAGCTTGGCCGAGGGCTTCTCTGGAAACACCATATATTTT

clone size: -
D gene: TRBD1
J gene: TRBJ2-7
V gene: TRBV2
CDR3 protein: CASSKDRNSYEQYF
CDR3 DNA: TGTGCCAGCAGTAAGGACAGGAACTCCTACGAGCAGTACTTC

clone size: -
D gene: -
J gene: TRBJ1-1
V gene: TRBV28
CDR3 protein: CATTNQVTDTEAFF
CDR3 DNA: TGTGCCACCACTAATCAAGTGACCGACACTGAAGCTTTCTTT

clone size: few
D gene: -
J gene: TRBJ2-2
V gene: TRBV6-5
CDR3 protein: CASSTRTGELFF
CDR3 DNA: TGTGCCAGCAGTACTAGAACCGGGGAGCTGTTTTTT

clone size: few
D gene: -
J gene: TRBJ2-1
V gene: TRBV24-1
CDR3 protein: CATSAGSRPYNEQFF
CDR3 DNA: TGTGCCACCAGTGCAGGGTCACGGCCCTACAATGAGCAGTTCTTC

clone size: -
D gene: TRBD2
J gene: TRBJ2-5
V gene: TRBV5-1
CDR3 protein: CASSTSGGVETQYF
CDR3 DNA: TGCGCCAGCAGCACTAGCGGGGGAGTGGAGACCCAGTACTTC

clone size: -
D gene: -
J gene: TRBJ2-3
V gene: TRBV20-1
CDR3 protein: CSAARSETQYF
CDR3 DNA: TGCAGTGCTGCCCGATCAGAGACGCAGTATTTT

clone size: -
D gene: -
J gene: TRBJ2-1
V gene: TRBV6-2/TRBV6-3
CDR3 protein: CASSYSDPNEQFF
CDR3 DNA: TGTGCCAGCAGTTACTCCGACCCCAATGAGCAGTTCTTC

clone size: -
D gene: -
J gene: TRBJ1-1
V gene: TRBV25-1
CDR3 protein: CASSEYEGQGNTEAFF
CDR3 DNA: TGTGCCAGCAGTGAATACGAAGGTCAGGGAAACACTGAAGCTTTCTTT

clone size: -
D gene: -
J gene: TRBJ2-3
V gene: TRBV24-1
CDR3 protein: CATSDINRASSTDTQYF
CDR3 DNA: TGTGCCACCAGTGATATAAACAGGGCATCTAGCACAGATACGCAGTATTTT

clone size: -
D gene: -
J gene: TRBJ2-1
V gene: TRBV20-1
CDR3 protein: CSARDQLAKSSYNEQFF
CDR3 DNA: TGCAGTGCTAGAGATCAATTAGCGAAGAGCTCCTACAATGAGCAGTTCTTC

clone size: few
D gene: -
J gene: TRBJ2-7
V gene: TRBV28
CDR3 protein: CASSLVLETAEQYF
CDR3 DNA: TGTGCCAGCAGTTTGGTCCTAGAGACCGCCGAGCAGTACTTC

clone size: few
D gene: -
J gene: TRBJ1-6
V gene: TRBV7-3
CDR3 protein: CASGRGIGSPLHF
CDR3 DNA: TGTGCCAGTGGCCGGGGTATAGGTTCACCCCTCCACTTT

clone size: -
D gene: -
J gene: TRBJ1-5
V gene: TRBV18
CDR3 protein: CASSPDTSNQPQHF
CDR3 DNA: TGTGCCAGCTCACCGGACACGTCGAATCAGCCCCAGCATTTT

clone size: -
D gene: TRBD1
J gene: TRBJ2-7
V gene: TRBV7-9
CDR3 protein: CASSRGQGLNEQYF
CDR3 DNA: TGTGCCAGCAGCCGGGGACAGGGGTTGAACGAGCAGTACTTC

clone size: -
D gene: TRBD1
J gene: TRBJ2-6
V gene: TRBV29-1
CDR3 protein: CSGMTGTGSGANVLTF
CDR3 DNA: TGCAGCGGAATGACAGGGACCGGCTCTGGGGCCAACGTCCTGACTTTC

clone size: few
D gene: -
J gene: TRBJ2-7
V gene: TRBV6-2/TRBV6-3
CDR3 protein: CASSYGLRSEQYF
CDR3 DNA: TGTGCCAGCAGTTACGGCCTTAGGTCCGAGCAGTACTTC

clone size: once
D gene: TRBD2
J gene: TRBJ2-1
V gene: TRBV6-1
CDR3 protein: CASSGLAGFEQFF
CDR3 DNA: TGTGCCAGCTCGGGACTAGCGGGGTTTGAGCAGTTCTTC

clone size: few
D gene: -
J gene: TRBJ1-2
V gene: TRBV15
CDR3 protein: CATSRDWSEGPYGYTF
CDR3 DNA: TGTGCCACCAGCAGAGATTGGAGTGAGGGACCCTATGGCTACACCTTC

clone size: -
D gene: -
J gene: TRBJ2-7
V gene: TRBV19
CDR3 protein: CASSMGGGISYEQYF
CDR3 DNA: TGTGCCAGTAGTATGGGGGGCGGAATCTCCTACGAGCAGTACTTC

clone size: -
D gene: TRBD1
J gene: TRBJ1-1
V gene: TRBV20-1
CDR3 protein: CSAETGVSEAFF
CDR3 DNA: TGCAGTGCCGAAACAGGGGTATCTGAAGCTTTCTTT

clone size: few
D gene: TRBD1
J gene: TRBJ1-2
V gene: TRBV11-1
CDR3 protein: CASSSRTGGDGYTF
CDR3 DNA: TGTGCCAGCAGCTCACGGACAGGGGGCGATGGCTACACCTTC

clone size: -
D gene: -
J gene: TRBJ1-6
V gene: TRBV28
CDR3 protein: CANEAQNSPLHF
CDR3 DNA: TGTGCCAACGAGGCCCAGAATTCACCCCTCCACTTT

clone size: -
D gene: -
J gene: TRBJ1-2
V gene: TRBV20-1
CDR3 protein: CSARDSPGYDYTF
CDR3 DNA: TGCAGTGCTAGAGATTCGCCAGGATATGACTACACCTTC

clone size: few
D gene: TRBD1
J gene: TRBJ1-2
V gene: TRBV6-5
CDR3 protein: CASSLQGGNGYTF
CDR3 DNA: TGTGCCAGCAGTCTACAGGGGGGGAATGGCTACACCTTC

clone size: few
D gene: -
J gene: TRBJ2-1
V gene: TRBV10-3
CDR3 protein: CATSWAGPYNEQFF
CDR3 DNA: TGTGCCACCTCTTGGGCGGGCCCCTACAATGAGCAGTTCTTC

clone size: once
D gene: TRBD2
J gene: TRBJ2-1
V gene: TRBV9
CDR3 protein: CASSATTSGGRTEQFF
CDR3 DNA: TGTGCCAGCAGCGCGACGACTAGCGGGGGGAGGACGGAGCAGTTCTTC

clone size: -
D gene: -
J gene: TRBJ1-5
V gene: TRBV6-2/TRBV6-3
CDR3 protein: CASSFPRAALQPQHF
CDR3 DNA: TGTGCCAGCAGTTTTCCTAGGGCTGCCTTACAGCCCCAGCATTTT

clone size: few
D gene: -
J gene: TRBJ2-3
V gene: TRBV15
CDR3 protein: CATSRGVADTQYF
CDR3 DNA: TGTGCCACCAGTAGGGGGGTGGCAGATACGCAGTATTTT